The 21 T cell receptor beta chains below all came from one sample that was sequenced in a study of identifying expanded T cells in peripheral blood. Sequencing used immunoSEQ multiplex PCR; TCRdb keeps in-frame clones, though not all of them. Here the sample spans around 78,000 clones, almost 85% being singletons. Source material: blood. The receptors derive from a person aged 18 to 70 in good health.

This sequence joins TRBV19 and TRBJ2-2; no clear D gene. This CDR3 comprises 17 residues. CDR1 and CDR2 from the germline V gene are LNHDA and SQIVND (reference sequence). The V and J ends lost 5 bases and 2 bases respectively, with 18 bases between them. CDR3 nucleotides: TGTGCCAGTAGTGCGCCGGGCCCACACAGTAACACCGGGGAGCTGTTTTTT. Residues: CASSAPGPHSNTGELFF. Full variable domain (missing parts from reference TRBV19 and TRBJ2-2): DGGITQSPKYLFRKEGQNVTLSCEQNLNHDAMYWYRQDPGQGLRLIYYSQIVNDFQKGDIAEGYSVSREKKESFPLTVTSAQKNPTAFYLCASSAPGPHSNTGELFFGEGSRLTVL.

The chain uses TRBV5-1 and TRBJ2-1; tentative D call: TRBD2 (7 bases). From germline, CDR1 is SGHRS and CDR2 YFSETQ. The CDR3 extends over 17 amino acids. Trimming took off 2 bases at V and 5 bases at J, with 20 bases between the two ends. In DNA form, the CDR3 reads TGCGCCAGCAGCTTAGCCGGGACCAGCGGGGACAACAATGAGCAGTTCTTC. Translated, it gives CASSLAGTSGDNNEQFF. The full variable domain, completed using reference TRBV5-1 and TRBJ2-1, is KAGVTQTPRYLIKTRGQQVTLSCSPISGHRSVSWYQQTPGQGLQFLFEYFSETQRNKGNFPGRFSGRQFSNSRSEMNVSTLELGDSALYLCASSLAGTSGDNNEQFFGPGTRLTVL.

The chain is built from TRBV10-3 and TRBJ2-7; D gene uncertain. This CDR3 comprises 11 residues. Germline V gives CDR1 ENHRY, CDR2 SYGVKD. The germline V and J ends were trimmed by 6 bases and 5 bases, with 8 bases remaining between them. The CDR3 DNA is TGTGCCATCAGGGCGTTGAACGAGCAGTACTTC. This codes for CAIRALNEQYF.

There are a few counts of this clone. The V call is TRBV28, the J call TRBJ2-7; TRBD1 matches at 7 bases. This CDR3 comprises 15 residues. Germline CDR1 MDHEN, CDR2 SYDVKM. V was clipped by 6 bases and J by 4 bases; unmatched bases: 12. The CDR3 bases are TGTGCCAGCAGCAAACAGGGGCCCGTCCGGTACGAGCAGTACTTC. Its translation is CASSKQGPVRYEQYF. Supplemented by reference TRBV28 and TRBJ2-7, the full variable domain reads DVKVTQSSRYLVKRTGEKVFLECVQDMDHENMFWYRQDPGLGLRLIYFSYDVKMKEKGDIPEGYSVSREKKERFSLILESASTNQTSMYLCASSKQGPVRYEQYFGPGTRLTVT.

This chain connects TRBV7-2 to TRBJ2-2; 7 positions match TRBD1. This CDR3 spans 15 amino acids. The trim removed 2 bases at V and 4 bases at J, leaving 4 bases unmatched. The germline gives CDR1 SGHTA, CDR2 FQGNSA. In nucleotides, the CDR3 is TGTGCCAGCAGCTTAAGGACAGGTGGCACCGGGGAGCTGTTTTTT. Translated, it gives CASSLRTGGTGELFF.

The chain joins TRBV7-2 to TRBJ1-2; D is possibly TRBD1 (5 bases). Germline CDR1 reads SGHTA; CDR2 reads FQGNSA. Trimming took 6 bases from V and 0 from J, leaving 11 bases between them. CDR3 length: 14 amino acids. CDR3 bases: TGTGCCAGCAGAGGCGGGGGAGCTAACTATGGCTACACCTTC. Protein: CASRGGGANYGYTF.

The CDR3 DNA reads as TGTGCCAGCTCACCCGGACAAGGGGGAGGGAAGTCCGAGCAGTACTTC. Its protein product is CASSPGQGGGKSEQYF. The rearrangement links TRBV18 to TRBJ2-7, with D tentatively TRBD2 (7 bases). Germline CDR1 KGHSH, CDR2 LQKENI. V lost 3 bases and J 6 bases, leaving 21 bases between the germline ends. The CDR3 consists of 16 residues.

The J gene is TRBJ1-1, the V gene TRBV4-1; a possible D gene is TRBD1 (6 bases). Trimming stripped 1 base from V and 2 bases from J, with 14 bases between. Germline V gives CDR1 MGHRA, CDR2 YSYEKL. CDR3 length: 16 residues. The CDR3 here is CASSQVADSFNTEAFF. The DNA of the CDR3 is TGCGCCAGCAGCCAAGTTGCGGACAGCTTTAACACTGAAGCTTTCTTT.

The chain carries TRBV11-2 and TRBJ2-3, with D perhaps assigned TRBD1 or TRBD2 (5 bases each). The CDR3 spans 14 residues. Deletions cut 1 base from V and 9 bases from J, with 14 bases between. Germline values: CDR1 SGHAT, CDR2 FQNNGV. The CDR3 bases are TGTGCCAGCAGCTTAGTAGGGACGCCTAACACGCAGTATTTT. Translation: CASSLVGTPNTQYF.

The V call is TRBV5-4, the J call TRBJ1-1; unclear D gene. This CDR3 is built from 14 residues. CDR1 is SGHNT and CDR2 is YYREEE in the germline V gene (reference sequence). V gave up 0 bases and J gave up 2 bases, with 8 bases separating them. In DNA form, the CDR3 reads TGTGCCAGCAGCTTGGGGAGAGTCAACACTGAAGCTTTCTTT. Its translation: CASSLGRVNTEAFF.

The rearrangement uses TRBV10-3 and TRBJ2-7; 13 bases are shared with TRBD2. CDR1 is ENHRY, CDR2 SYGVKD, per germline. V was clipped by 8 bases and J by 2 bases; unmatched bases: 12. There are 17 residues in the CDR3. The CDR3 sequence: CAIGGGTGLAGPYEQYF. The CDR3, as DNA: TGTGCCATCGGGGGAGGAACGGGACTAGCGGGGCCCTACGAGCAGTACTTC.

In its sample, this clone was seen once. The J gene is TRBJ2-3, the V gene TRBV5-1, with 7 bases lining up with TRBD1. The germline gives CDR1 SGHRS, CDR2 YFSETQ. Germline trimming cut 1 base from V and 6 bases from J; bases unmatched to any gene: 11. This CDR3 is built from 16 residues. CDR3 in DNA: TGCGCCAGCAGCTTGAAACCCACAGGGGAATACGATACGCAGTATTTT. Its translation is CASSLKPTGEYDTQYF.

The chain joins TRBV6-5 to TRBJ2-7; D unclear. Between the trimmed V and J ends, which lost 11 bases and 0 bases, there was a span of 11 bases. The length of the CDR3 is 12 residues. Germline V gene sequence: CDR1 MNHEY, CDR2 SVGAGI. CDR3 region: CASGRRSYEQYF. The CDR3 DNA sequence: TGTGCCTCCGGACGGCGCTCCTACGAGCAGTACTTC.

For the CDR3, the DNA is TGTGCCAGTAGTACCGCACTAGCGGGAGCCTACGAGCAGTACTTC. Protein sequence: CASSTALAGAYEQYF. The genes are TRBV19 and TRBJ2-7, with TRBD2 identical over 11 bases. V lost 4 bases and J lost 2; bases outside the gene matches: 4. The CDR3 consists of 15 residues. CDR1 and CDR2 from the germline V gene are LNHDA and SQIVND (reference sequence).

The chain joins TRBV5-6 to TRBJ2-4; D not resolved. The V end lost 0 bases, the J end lost 7 bases, and 5 bases lay between the germline ends. CDR1 and CDR2 from the germline V gene are SGHDT and YYEEEE. The CDR3 covers 12 residues. CDR3 coding DNA: TGTGCCAGCAGCTTGGCTCTTAACATTCAGTACTTC. It is translated as CASSLALNIQYF.

V and J are TRBV5-1 and TRBJ2-7; TRBD2 is a possible D gene (6 bases). The CDR3 loop spans 16 amino acids. V lost 1 base and J lost 1, with 15 bases in between. Germline V CDR1 and CDR2: SGHRS, YFSETQ. In DNA form, the CDR3 reads TGCGCCAGCAGCTTGTCACGGGAGCCAGCATCCTACGAGCAGTACTTC. The encoded protein is CASSLSREPASYEQYF.

This rearrangement joins TRBV6-5 to TRBJ2-1, with a weak D call TRBD2 (5 bases). This CDR3 spans 15 amino acids. V shed 5 bases and J shed 0 bases, with 11 bases lying between them. Germline assignment: CDR1 MNHEY and CDR2 SVGAGI. This chain's CDR3 is CASSRRSSSYNEQFF. In nucleotides, the CDR3 is TGTGCCAGCAGTCGGAGGTCTAGCTCCTACAATGAGCAGTTCTTC.

V gene TRBV28 combines with J gene TRBJ2-5; D remains ambiguous. This CDR3 has 13 residues. V was cut by 2 bases and J by 1 base, with 5 bases left in between. Germline V gene sequence: CDR1 MDHEN, CDR2 SYDVKM. CDR3 sequence: CASSLGSQETQYF. The CDR3 coding sequence is TGTGCCAGCAGTTTAGGCAGCCAAGAGACCCAGTACTTC. Drawing the rest from reference TRBV28 and TRBJ2-5, the complete variable domain is DVKVTQSSRYLVKRTGEKVFLECVQDMDHENMFWYRQDPGLGLRLIYFSYDVKMKEKGDIPEGYSVSREKKERFSLILESASTNQTSMYLCASSLGSQETQYFGPGTRLLVL.

CDR3 in DNA: TGTGCCAGCCTAAAAGGGGGTTTTTACGAGCAGTACTTC. This sequence encodes CASLKGGFYEQYF. This chain links TRBV6-5 with TRBJ2-7, with D maybe TRBD1 (6 bases). The germline gives CDR1 MNHEY, CDR2 SVGAGI. CDR3 size: 13 residues. The V and J ends lost 8 bases and 4 bases respectively, with 15 bases between them.

V and J are TRBV28 and TRBJ1-3, with 8 bases matching TRBD1. The CDR3 has 14 residues. The junction had 11 bases not matched to a gene; V was cut back by 8 bases and J by 8 bases. Germline CDR1 reads MDHEN; CDR2 reads SYDVKM. Here the CDR3 reads CASHPDRAGDTIYF. CDR3 in DNA: TGTGCCAGCCACCCGGACAGGGCGGGGGACACCATATATTTT.

This clone came up a few times. The chain recombines TRBV29-1 with TRBJ2-6; D possibly corresponds to TRBD1 (5 bases). This CDR3 is built from 13 residues. V was clipped by 7 bases and J by 4 bases, with 11 bases between them. CDR1 is SQVTM and CDR2 is ANQGSEA in the germline V gene. The chain's CDR3 is CSAPGPGANVLTF. Here the CDR3 DNA reads TGCAGCGCCCCAGGGCCCGGGGCCAACGTCCTGACTTTC.